This TCR beta chain comes out of a study of shared clonotypes between healthy human individuals. General study results and limits: Across subsets, estimated richness was generally greater for naive than for memory populations. When naive CD4 clonotypes were compared across a handful of donors, around 5% were shared. Some clonotypes were shared by all four sorted-subset donors, while others were not shared. The non-shared ones had lower generation probabilities than the shared ones. Rarefaction showed sorted-subset sequencing was incomplete despite large depth.

TCRdb keeps only in-frame clones here, not all; method: immunoSEQ multiplex PCR. The sample yields approximately 2,300,000 clones, 80% to 95% seen once. There are 14 residues in the CDR3. Germline values: CDR1 MNHNY, CDR2 SVGAGI (reference sequence). The V segment lost 2 bases and the J segment 3 bases; nucleotides outside the gene matches: 3. Notes on this clone: Its antigen remains unidentified.

The sample consisted of naive CD4+ T cells from PBMCs. Documented subset: CD45RA+ positively selected. V gene TRBV6-6 combines with J gene TRBJ2-5; TRBD1 aligns across 7 bases. This receptor was taken from a young man in good health. Some clones in this sample may be carry-over from other donors' samples. The CDR3 protein is CASSYLTGEETQYF. The DNA of the CDR3 is TGTGCCAGCAGTTACCTCACAGGGGAAGAGACCCAGTACTTC.